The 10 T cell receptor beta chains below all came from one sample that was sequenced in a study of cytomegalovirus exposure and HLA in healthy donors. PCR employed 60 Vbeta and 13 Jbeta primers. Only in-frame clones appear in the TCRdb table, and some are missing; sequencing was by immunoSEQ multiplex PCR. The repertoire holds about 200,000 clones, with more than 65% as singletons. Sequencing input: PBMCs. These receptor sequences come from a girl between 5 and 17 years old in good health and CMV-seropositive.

CDR3 region: CASSLLQAETQYF. CDR3 nucleotides: TGTGCCAGCAGCTTACTCCAAGCAGAGACCCAGTACTTC. The rearrangement uses TRBV7-2 and TRBJ2-5; D unclear. Germline V gives CDR1 SGHTA, CDR2 FQGNSA. The V end lost 2 bases, the J end lost 4 bases, and 8 bases lay between the germline ends. The CDR3 runs to 13 residues. Drawing the rest from reference TRBV7-2 and TRBJ2-5, the complete variable domain is GAGVSQSPSNKVTEKGKDVELRCDPISGHTALYWYRQSLGQGLEFLIYFQGNSAPDKSGLPSDRFSAERTGGSVSTLTIQRTQQEDSAVYLCASSLLQAETQYFGPGTRLLVL.

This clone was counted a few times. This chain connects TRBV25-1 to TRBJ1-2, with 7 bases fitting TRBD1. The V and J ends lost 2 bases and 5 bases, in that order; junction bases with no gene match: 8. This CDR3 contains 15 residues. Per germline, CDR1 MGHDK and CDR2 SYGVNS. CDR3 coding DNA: TGTGCCAGCAGTGAAGCCCTGGGACAGCTATATGGCTACACCTTC. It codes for CASSEALGQLYGYTF.

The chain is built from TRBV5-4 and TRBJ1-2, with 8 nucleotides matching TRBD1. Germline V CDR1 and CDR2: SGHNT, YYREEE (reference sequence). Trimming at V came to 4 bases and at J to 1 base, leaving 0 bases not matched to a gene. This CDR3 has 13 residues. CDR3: CASSGQGNYGYTF. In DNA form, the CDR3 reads TGTGCCAGCAGCGGACAGGGTAACTATGGCTACACCTTC.

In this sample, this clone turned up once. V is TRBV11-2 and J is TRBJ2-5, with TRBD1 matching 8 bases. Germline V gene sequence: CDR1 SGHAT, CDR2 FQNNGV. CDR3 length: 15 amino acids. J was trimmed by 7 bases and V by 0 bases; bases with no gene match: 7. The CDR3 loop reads CASSLEGRGPGTQYF. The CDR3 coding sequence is TGTGCCAGCAGCTTAGAGGGCAGGGGGCCAGGGACCCAGTACTTC.

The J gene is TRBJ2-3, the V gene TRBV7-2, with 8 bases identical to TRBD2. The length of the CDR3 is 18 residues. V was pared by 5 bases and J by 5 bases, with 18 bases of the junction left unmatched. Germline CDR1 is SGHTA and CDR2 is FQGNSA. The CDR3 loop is CASSPESRSGGSRDTQYF. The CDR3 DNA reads TGTGCCAGCAGCCCAGAATCACGCTCGGGGGGGAGTAGAGATACGCAGTATTTT. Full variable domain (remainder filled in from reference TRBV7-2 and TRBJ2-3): GAGVSQSPSNKVTEKGKDVELRCDPISGHTALYWYRQSLGQGLEFLIYFQGNSAPDKSGLPSDRFSAERTGGSVSTLTIQRTQQEDSAVYLCASSPESRSGGSRDTQYFGPGTRLTVL.

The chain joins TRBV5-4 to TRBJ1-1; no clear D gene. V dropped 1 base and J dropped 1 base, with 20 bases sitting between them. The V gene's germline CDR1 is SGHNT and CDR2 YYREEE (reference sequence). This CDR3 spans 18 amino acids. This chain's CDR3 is CASSLKQLYISTNTEAFF. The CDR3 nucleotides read TGTGCCAGCAGCTTGAAACAGCTATACATTTCAACGAACACTGAAGCTTTCTTT. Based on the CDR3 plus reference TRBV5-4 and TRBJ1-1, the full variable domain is ETGVTQSPTHLIKTRGQQVTLRCSSQSGHNTVSWYQQALGQGPQFIFQYYREEENGRGNFPPRFSGLQFPNYSSELNVNALELDDSALYLCASSLKQLYISTNTEAFFGQGTRLTVV.

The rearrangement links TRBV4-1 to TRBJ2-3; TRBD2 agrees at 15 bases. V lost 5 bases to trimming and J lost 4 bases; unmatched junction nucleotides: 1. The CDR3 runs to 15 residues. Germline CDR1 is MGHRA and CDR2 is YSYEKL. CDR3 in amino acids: CASSRTSGGADTQYF. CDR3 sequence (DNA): TGCGCCAGCAGCAGGACTAGCGGGGGGGCAGATACGCAGTATTTT.

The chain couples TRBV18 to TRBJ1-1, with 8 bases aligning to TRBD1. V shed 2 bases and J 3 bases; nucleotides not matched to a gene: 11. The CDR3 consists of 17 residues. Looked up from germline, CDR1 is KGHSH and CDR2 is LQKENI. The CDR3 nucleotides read TGTGCCAGCTCACCAATTCGGGGACAGGTAGCGGACACTGAAGCTTTCTTT. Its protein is CASSPIRGQVADTEAFF.

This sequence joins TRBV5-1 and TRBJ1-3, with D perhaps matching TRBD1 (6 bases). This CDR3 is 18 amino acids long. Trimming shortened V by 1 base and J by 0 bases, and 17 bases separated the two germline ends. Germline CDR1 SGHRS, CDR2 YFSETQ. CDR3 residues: CASSLLLQGNPSGNTIYF. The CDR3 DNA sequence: TGCGCCAGCAGCTTGCTCCTACAGGGAAATCCCTCTGGAAACACCATATATTTT.

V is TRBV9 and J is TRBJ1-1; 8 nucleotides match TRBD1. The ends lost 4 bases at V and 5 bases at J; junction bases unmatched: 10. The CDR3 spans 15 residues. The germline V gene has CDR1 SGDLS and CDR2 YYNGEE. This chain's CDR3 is CASSNPTGARTEAFF. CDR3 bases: TGTGCCAGCAGCAACCCGACAGGGGCGAGGACTGAAGCTTTCTTT. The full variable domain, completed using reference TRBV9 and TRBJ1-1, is DSGVTQTPKHLITATGQRVTLRCSPRSGDLSVYWYQQSLDQGLQFLIQYYNGEERAKGNILERFSAQQFPDLHSELNLSSLELGDSALYFCASSNPTGARTEAFFGQGTRLTVV.